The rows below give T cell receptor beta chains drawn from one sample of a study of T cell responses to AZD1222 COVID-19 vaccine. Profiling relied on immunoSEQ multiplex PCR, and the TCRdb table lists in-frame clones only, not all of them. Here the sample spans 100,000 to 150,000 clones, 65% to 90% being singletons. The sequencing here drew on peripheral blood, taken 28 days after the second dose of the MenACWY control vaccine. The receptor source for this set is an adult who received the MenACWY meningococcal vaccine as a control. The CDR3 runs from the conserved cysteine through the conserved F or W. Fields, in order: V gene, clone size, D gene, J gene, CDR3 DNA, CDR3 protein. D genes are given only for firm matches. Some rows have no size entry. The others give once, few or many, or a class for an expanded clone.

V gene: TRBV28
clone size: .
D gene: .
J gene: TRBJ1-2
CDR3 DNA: TGTGCCAGCAGTTTCACCAGGGGCTACACCTTC
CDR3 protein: CASSFTRGYTF

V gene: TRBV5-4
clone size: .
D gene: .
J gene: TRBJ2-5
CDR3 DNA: TGTGCCAGCAGCCCCGGACGGGTACAAGAGACCCAGTACTTC
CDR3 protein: CASSPGRVQETQYF

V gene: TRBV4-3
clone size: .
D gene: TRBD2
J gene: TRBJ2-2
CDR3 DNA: TGCGCCAGCAGCCAGCTAGCGGGGCTCGACACCGGGGAGCTGTTTTTT
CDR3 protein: CASSQLAGLDTGELFF

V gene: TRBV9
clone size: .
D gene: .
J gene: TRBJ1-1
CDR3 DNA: TGTGCCTCCCAAGGCAGGGGTGAAACTGAAGCTTTCTTT
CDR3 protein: CASQGRGETEAFF

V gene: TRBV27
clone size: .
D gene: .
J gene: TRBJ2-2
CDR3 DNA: TGTGCCAGCAGTATAACTCAGGGGACCGGGGAGCTGTTTTTT
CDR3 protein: CASSITQGTGELFF

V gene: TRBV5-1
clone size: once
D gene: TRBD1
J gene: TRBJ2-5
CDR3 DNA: TGCGCCAGCAGCTTGGATACAGGGGCCAGGGATGACTTC
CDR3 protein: CASSLDTGARDDF

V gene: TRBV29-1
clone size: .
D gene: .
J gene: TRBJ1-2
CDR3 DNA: TGCAGCGTTGAAGAAAGAATAGTAGGGACTATGCACTATGGCTACACCTTC
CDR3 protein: CSVEERIVGTMHYGYTF

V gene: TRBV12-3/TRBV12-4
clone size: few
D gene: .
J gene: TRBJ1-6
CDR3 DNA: TGTGCCAGCAGGGACCGGGACCCTCTCCACTTT
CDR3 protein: CASRDRDPLHF

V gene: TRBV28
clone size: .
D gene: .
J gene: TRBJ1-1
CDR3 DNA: TGTGCCAGCAGGGGACAACTGGGGAAGGGCACTGAAGCTTTCTTT
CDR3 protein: CASRGQLGKGTEAFF

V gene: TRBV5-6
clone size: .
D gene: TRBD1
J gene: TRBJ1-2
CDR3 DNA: TGTGCCAGCAGCGCGCGACGACAGGGCTATGGCTACACCTTC
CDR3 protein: CASSARRQGYGYTF

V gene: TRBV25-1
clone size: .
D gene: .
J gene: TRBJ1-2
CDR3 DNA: TGTGCCACCACCCTCGGGAATAACTATGGCTACACCTTC
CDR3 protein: CATTLGNNYGYTF

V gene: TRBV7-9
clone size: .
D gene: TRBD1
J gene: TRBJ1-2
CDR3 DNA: TGTGCCAGCAGCCCCTCGACAGGGTTTGAGGGCTACACCTTC
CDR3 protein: CASSPSTGFEGYTF

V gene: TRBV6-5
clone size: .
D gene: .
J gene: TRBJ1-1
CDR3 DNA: TGTGCCACCTGCTGGGGGGCAATGAACACTGAAGCTTTCTTT
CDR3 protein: CATCWGAMNTEAFF

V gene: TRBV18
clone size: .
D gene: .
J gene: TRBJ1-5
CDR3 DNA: TGTGCCAGCACTCAGGGCCCCAATCAGCCCCAGCATTTT
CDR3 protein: CASTQGPNQPQHF

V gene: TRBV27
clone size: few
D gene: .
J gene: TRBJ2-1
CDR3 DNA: TGTGCCAGCAGTTCCCTTGTTCCCCTGAACAATGAGCAGTTCTTC
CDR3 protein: CASSSLVPLNNEQFF

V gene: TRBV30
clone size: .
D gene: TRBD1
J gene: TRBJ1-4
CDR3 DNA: TGTGCCTGGAGTGGACAGGGATGGGAAAAACTGTTTTTT
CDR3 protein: CAWSGQGWEKLFF

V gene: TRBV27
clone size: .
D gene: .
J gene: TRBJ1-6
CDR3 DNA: TGTGCCAGCAGGGAAACCAATTCACCCCTCCACTTT
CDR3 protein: CASRETNSPLHF

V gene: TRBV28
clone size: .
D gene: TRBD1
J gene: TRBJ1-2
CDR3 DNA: TGTGCCAGCAGTCTTCCAGGGGGTGGCTACACCTTC
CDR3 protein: CASSLPGGGYTF